This paragraph reports one TCR beta chain. This sample stems from a study of blood T cell repertoires in COVID-19. Study-level information: Samples taken during acute and convalescent COVID-19 were collected in the United States, Italy and Spain. PBMCs, B-cell-depleted T cells, or T cells provided the cDNA or gDNA that made up the material.

Original processing methods: Amplification with reference gene primers provided the estimates of nucleated cell counts. TCRdb keeps only in-frame clones here, not all; method: immunoSEQ multiplex PCR. That table supplies the V and J calls and clone size; D and trimming were determined from the DNA. The table includes more than 250,000 clones, 70% to 90% detected once. The origin of this receptor is a man aged 60 to 75 who had recovered from COVID-19. Sequencing input: peripheral blood.

As DNA, the CDR3 is TGTGCCACCGGGGGGGGACGGTTCTATGGCTACACCTTC. Its protein is CATGGGRFYGYTF. The V gene is TRBV28, the J gene TRBJ1-2; tentative D call: TRBD1 (5 bases). The CDR3 has 13 amino acids. Deletions cut 10 bases from V and 4 bases from J, with 16 bases between. The germline V gene has CDR1 MDHEN and CDR2 SYDVKM.